This TCR beta chain was identified during a study of blood T cells in healthy people across ages. Findings and limits, study-wide: The fall in TCR beta diversity per million T cells was roughly linear with age.

A second PCR of roughly 7 to 11 cycles used a sample-barcoded 5' primer and a J-beta primer mix. MiXCR, run by TCRdb on the 5' RACE reads, gives a single entry per CDR3 protein. This sample has around 800,000 distinct CDR3 sequences; approximately 24% occur once, and the top ten carry over 2.5%. The CDR3 contains 13 residues. Per germline, CDR1 MNHNY and CDR2 SVGAGI (reference sequence). The germline V and J ends were trimmed by 7 bases and 11 bases, with 15 bases remaining between them. As regards this clonotype: The antigen is not known.

These data are also associated with another study on T cells of mothers and their children. That publication notes: In this cohort, donors were three healthy Caucasian mothers plus their six children.

The sample comprised blood. The V and J genes are TRBV6-6 and TRBJ1-6; D is unclear. The TCR originated in a boy aged 10-17 years in good health. CDR3 DNA sequence: TGTGCCAGCACCTTCGGACCCTTGACACCCCTCCACTTT. Its protein is CASTFGPLTPLHF.